The following is a TCR beta chain sequence with its context. The data were taken from a study of blood T cell repertoires in COVID-19. On the study more broadly: PBMCs, B-cell-depleted T cells, or T cells were the source of the cDNA or gDNA that made up the material.

This CDR3 comprises 20 residues. Trimming left V 6 bases short and J 0 bases short, with 24 bases between. CDR1 is LNHDA and CDR2 is SQIVND in the germline V gene (reference sequence). In the original workflow: For nucleated cells, counts were estimated from reference gene primer amplification. Only in-frame clones appear in the TCRdb table, and some are missing; sequencing was by immunoSEQ multiplex PCR. V and J calls and clone size are as listed in that table; D and trimming were resolved from the DNA. The data show roughly 250,000 clones, around four fifths seen once. The receptor was isolated from a woman aged 60-70 years with active or convalescent COVID-19. Sequenced sample: peripheral blood. The genes are TRBV19 and TRBJ2-6; D uncertain. CDR3 DNA sequence: TGTGCCAGTAGGCCCCTGGTGGGCAGGCGCCATCCCTCTGGGGCCAACGTCCTGACTTTC. It yields the protein CASRPLVGRRHPSGANVLTF.